This entry lists 8 T cell receptor beta chains sequenced from one sample in a study of T cell responses to AZD1222 COVID-19 vaccine. The protocol was immunoSEQ multiplex PCR, while the TCRdb copy is restricted to in-frame clones and leaves out a portion. The table has 150,000 to 200,000 clones, about nine tenths seen once. The starting material was peripheral blood, obtained on day 0 of AZD1222 vaccination. All receptors come from an adult in good health.

V usage is TRBV7-2 and J usage is TRBJ1-6; 10 bases map to TRBD1. Per germline, CDR1 SGHTA and CDR2 FQGNSA. The CDR3 is 16 amino acids. V trimming: 5 bases; J trimming: 6 bases; junction bases outside the gene matches: 7. CDR3 protein: CASSTLDRGRNSPLHF. CDR3 nucleotides: TGTGCCAGCAGCACACTCGACAGGGGGCGTAATTCACCCCTCCACTTT.

The V and J genes are TRBV6-5 and TRBJ1-5, with D hard to call. The CDR3 has 15 amino acids. Germline CDR1 reads MNHEY; CDR2 reads SVGAGI. Trimming removed 0 bases at V and 0 bases at J, with 6 bases between. CDR3 DNA: TGTGCCAGCAGTTACTCTAAGCATAGCAATCAGCCCCAGCATTTT. It encodes CASSYSKHSNQPQHF.

This chain connects TRBV7-2 to TRBJ1-6; no reliable D call. The germline gives CDR1 SGHTA, CDR2 FQGNSA. The V and J ends lost 1 base and 0 bases respectively, with 10 bases between them. The length of the CDR3 is 17 residues. The CDR3 DNA reads as TGTGCCAGCAGCTTAGGAGGCGGGAGCTCCTATAATTCACCCCTCCACTTT. It yields the protein CASSLGGGSSYNSPLHF.

The rearrangement joins TRBV7-9 to TRBJ2-4, with D hard to call. This CDR3 has 15 residues. Germline V gene lookup returns CDR1 SEHNR and CDR2 FQNEAQ (reference sequence). Between the trimmed V and J ends, which lost 0 bases and 1 base, there was a span of 7 bases. The CDR3 reads CASSLAAVAKNIQYF. Written as DNA, the CDR3 is TGTGCCAGCAGCTTAGCTGCGGTGGCCAAAAACATTCAGTACTTC.

A word on this clone: The sample has other DNA sequences that encode this CDR3 too. This chain links TRBV6-5 with TRBJ1-3; no firm D call. The CDR3 runs 12 residues. Germline V gene data show CDR1 as MNHEY and CDR2 as SVGAGI. V was pared by 5 bases and J by 3 bases, with 5 bases between. The CDR3 coding sequence is TGTGCCAGCAGTCCCAGTGGAAACACCATATATTTT. It is translated as CASSPSGNTIYF.

V and J are TRBV21-1 and TRBJ1-4. TRBV21-1 is flagged as a pseudogene. The CDR3 contains 15 residues. The DNA of the CDR3 is TGTGCCAGCAGCCTCGGGGAGAGGGTACAAGAAAAACTGTTTTTT. Translated: CASSLGERVQEKLFF.

The J gene is TRBJ1-6, the V gene TRBV6-5, with D uncertain. The CDR3 runs to 12 residues. V was cut by 5 bases and J by 7 bases, with 6 bases left in between. CDR1 MNHEY and CDR2 SVGAGI come from the germline V gene. In DNA form, the CDR3 reads TGTGCCAGCAGTCCCCCCAATTCACCCCTCCACTTT. Encoded protein: CASSPPNSPLHF.

The gene calls are TRBV19 and TRBJ1-1; TRBD1 is a possible D gene (5 bases). CDR3 size: 15 residues. Germline assignment: CDR1 LNHDA and CDR2 SQIVND (reference sequence). Trimming stripped 3 bases from V and 1 base from J, with 12 bases between. The CDR3 DNA reads as TGTGCCAGTAGTATCGGGGCAGCCAGGAACACTGAAGCTTTCTTT. It yields the protein CASSIGAARNTEAFF. The complete variable domain, with remaining parts taken from reference TRBV19 and TRBJ1-1, reads DGGITQSPKYLFRKEGQNVTLSCEQNLNHDAMYWYRQDPGQGLRLIYYSQIVNDFQKGDIAEGYSVSREKKESFPLTVTSAQKNPTAFYLCASSIGAARNTEAFFGQGTRLTVV.